The 17 T cell receptor beta chains presented below share a single source sample, sequenced in a study of cytomegalovirus exposure and HLA in healthy donors (dated by TCRdb to the late 2010s). The receptor library was made with the immunoSEQ multiplex PCR assay. The multiplex PCR relied on a mix of 60 forward primers for TCR Vbeta segments and 13 reverse primers for TCR Jbeta segments. TCRdb stores this immuneACCESS table with in-frame sequences only. Part of the clones is absent; in the studies checked, under half of the shortfall reflects unresolved V genes, and no reason is known for the rest. For this sample there are under 85,000 clones; around three quarters appear just once. The ten largest clonotypes hold roughly 22% of the sample. The specimen sequenced was PBMCs. These receptor sequences come from a woman between 35 and 50 years old in good health and CMV-seropositive.

The genes are TRBV7-2 and TRBJ2-2; 7 bases line up with TRBD1. Germline V gene data show CDR1 as SGHTA and CDR2 as FQGNSA. The CDR3 has 15 residues. V was clipped by 4 bases and J by 4 bases; unmatched bases: 6. CDR3 in amino acids: CASSSRQGATGELFF. In DNA form, the CDR3 reads TGTGCCAGCAGCTCCCGACAGGGTGCCACCGGGGAGCTGTTTTTT. The variable domain in full, completed from reference TRBV7-2 and TRBJ2-2, reads GAGVSQSPSNKVTEKGKDVELRCDPISGHTALYWYRQSLGQGLEFLIYFQGNSAPDKSGLPSDRFSAERTGGSVSTLTIQRTQQEDSAVYLCASSSRQGATGELFFGEGSRLTVL.

This chain uses TRBV6-1 with TRBJ2-7; D is possibly TRBD1 (6 bases). V gave up 5 bases and J gave up 5 bases, with 10 bases separating them. CDR1 and CDR2 from the germline V gene are MNHNS and SASEGT. The CDR3 runs to 12 residues. The DNA for the CDR3 is TGTGCCAGCAGTACAGGGATACACGAGCAGTACTTC. It yields the protein CASSTGIHEQYF.

The chain is built from TRBV6-5 and TRBJ1-2, with 9 bases that match TRBD1. V lost 2 bases, J lost 2 bases, and 3 bases stayed unmatched. The germline gives CDR1 MNHEY, CDR2 SVGAGI. The CDR3 covers 15 residues. CDR3 amino acids: CASSYRQGGNYGYTF. In DNA, the CDR3 is TGTGCCAGCAGTTACAGACAGGGGGGCAACTATGGCTACACCTTC.

The chain couples TRBV5-1 to TRBJ2-1, with 10 bases identical to TRBD2. V shed 4 bases and J 0 bases; nucleotides not matched to a gene: 4. The CDR3 totals 16 residues. Germline values: CDR1 SGHRS, CDR2 YFSETQ. CDR3 residues: CASSASGGASYNEQFF. As DNA, the CDR3 is TGCGCCAGCAGCGCGAGCGGGGGGGCCTCCTACAATGAGCAGTTCTTC.

This clone showed up just a few times. The chain links TRBV11-2 to TRBJ1-1; TRBD1 is a possible D gene (5 bases). Trimming left V 1 base short and J 7 bases short, with 13 bases between. CDR3 size: 14 residues. CDR1 is SGHAT, CDR2 FQNNGV, per germline. CDR3 sequence reads: CASSLVDAGFEAFF. The CDR3 DNA reads TGTGCCAGCAGCTTAGTGGACGCAGGGTTTGAAGCTTTCTTT.

The chain recombines TRBV15 with TRBJ1-5; no definite D call. V lost 1 base and J lost 9, with 13 bases in between. The CDR3 extends over 14 amino acids. The germline V gene has CDR1 LNHNV and CDR2 YYDKDF (reference sequence). CDR3 nucleotides: TGTGCCACCAGCAGAGGTTTGGCCCCGGGGCCCCAGCATTTT. This codes for CATSRGLAPGPQHF.

The rearrangement links TRBV6-5 to TRBJ1-2, with 7 bases aligning to TRBD1. Germline V CDR1 and CDR2: MNHEY, SVGAGI. V lost 0 bases, J lost 5 bases, and 6 bases stayed unmatched. This CDR3 has 15 residues. The CDR3 DNA reads TGTGCCAGCAGTTACTCCCCAGGGGGATTGTATGGCTACACCTTC. Its translation is CASSYSPGGLYGYTF.

V usage is TRBV7-9 and J usage is TRBJ2-7; TRBD1 aligns across 7 bases. The CDR3 extends over 14 amino acids. Germline V lookup: CDR1 SEHNR, CDR2 FQNEAQ (reference sequence). V lost 5 bases, J lost 0 bases, and 4 bases stayed unmatched. The CDR3 sequence is CASSTGTASYEQYF. In DNA form, the CDR3 reads TGTGCCAGCAGCACCGGGACAGCCTCCTACGAGCAGTACTTC.

The CDR3 reads CASSKGAGEQYF. The CDR3 DNA reads TGTGCCAGCAGTAAGGGGGCGGGCGAGCAGTACTTC. This chain joins TRBV7-9 and TRBJ2-7; 7 bases map to TRBD1. The CDR3 contains 12 residues. V was clipped by 6 bases and J by 6 bases; unmatched bases: 5. Germline V lookup: CDR1 SEHNR, CDR2 FQNEAQ (reference sequence).

This chain links TRBV19 with TRBJ1-1; possibly TRBD1 for D (6 bases). Trimming stripped 7 bases from V and 6 bases from J, with 15 bases between. CDR3 length equals 13 residues. CDR1 and CDR2 (germline): LNHDA, SQIVND (reference sequence). The CDR3 DNA reads TGTGCCAGTACCGGACAGAGAGGCCCTGAAGCTTTCTTT. Its translation is CASTGQRGPEAFF.

This chain connects TRBV14 to TRBJ2-1, with 8 bases that match TRBD2. Germline CDR1 SGHDN, CDR2 FVKESK. The CDR3 is 16 amino acids. V trimming: 4 bases; J trimming: 6 bases; junction bases outside the gene matches: 11. CDR3 bases: TGTGCCAGCAGCCCCCCGGGGGGCGGGAGGATCAATGAGCAGTTCTTC. Its protein is CASSPPGGGRINEQFF.

This clone appeared a single time. V is TRBV5-1 and J is TRBJ1-1; no definite D call. Trimming took off 1 base at V and 1 base at J, with 17 bases between the two ends. Germline CDR1 and CDR2: SGHRS and YFSETQ. There are 17 residues in the CDR3. The CDR3 here is CASSLLGFTQPNTEAFF. As DNA, the CDR3 is TGCGCCAGCAGCTTGTTGGGCTTCACTCAACCGAACACTGAAGCTTTCTTT.

This chain connects TRBV30 to TRBJ2-7; 7 nucleotides line up with TRBD1. The CDR3 sequence is 16 residues long. V was pared by 1 base and J by 1 base, with 10 bases of the junction left unmatched. Per germline, CDR1 GTSNPN and CDR2 SVGIG (reference sequence). CDR3 protein: CAWSGAKDRPSYEQYF. As DNA, the CDR3 is TGTGCCTGGAGTGGGGCCAAGGACAGGCCATCCTACGAGCAGTACTTC.

This chain connects TRBV6-1 to TRBJ2-5; D is perhaps TRBD1 (6 bases). CDR3 length: 13 residues. V lost 5 bases and J 4 bases, leaving 11 bases between the germline ends. Germline CDR1 and CDR2: MNHNS and SASEGT. The CDR3 DNA sequence: TGTGCCAGCAGTACCAGGGGAGCAGAGACCCAGTACTTC. It translates to CASSTRGAETQYF.

The genes are TRBV19 and TRBJ2-5; D perhaps matches TRBD2 (7 bases). Per the germline V gene, CDR1 is LNHDA and CDR2 is SQIVND (reference sequence). The CDR3 totals 14 residues. V lost 6 bases to trimming and J lost 5 bases, with 16 bases between them. CDR3 sequence (DNA): TGTGCCAGTAGCATTCCGGGGGGCCGGGAGACCCAGTACTTC. It specifies CASSIPGGRETQYF.

J is TRBJ2-2 and V is TRBV6-4; a possible D gene is TRBD2 (6 bases). Germline-derived CDR1 and CDR2 are MRHNA and SNTAGT. This CDR3 spans 17 amino acids. Trimming shortened V by 5 bases and J by 0 bases, and 16 bases separated the two germline ends. The CDR3 reads CASSRSWAGTNTGELFF. The CDR3 region has the DNA TGTGCCAGCAGTCGGAGTTGGGCGGGGACGAACACCGGGGAGCTGTTTTTT.

The chain recombines TRBV6-1 with TRBJ2-5; 10 bases align to TRBD2. V lost 3 bases to trimming and J lost 2 bases; unmatched junction nucleotides: 18. CDR3 length: 20 amino acids. In germline, CDR1 is MNHNS, CDR2 SASEGT. DNA for the CDR3: TGTGCCAGCAGTGACCCAAACCTACTAGAGCGGGGGGGCCGGCAAGAGACCCAGTACTTC. This translates into CASSDPNLLERGGRQETQYF.